This T cell receptor beta chain was identified in a study of blood T cell repertoires in COVID-19. Original data processing: Quantification of nucleated cells was approximated via reference gene primer amplification. Here immunoSEQ multiplex PCR was the method, and the copy in TCRdb shows in-frame clones only, minus some. That table furnishes V, J and clone size, whereas the DNA furnished D and trimming. The sample holds some 170,000 clones, roughly 86% seen once. The CDR3 loop spans 14 amino acids. Germline CDR1 and CDR2: MNHEY and SVGAGI. With V trimmed by 7 bases and J by 4 bases, 10 bases remained unmatched.

The receptor's source is a woman in her fifties or sixties who had recovered from COVID-19. Sequencing input: peripheral blood. The rearrangement uses TRBV6-5 and TRBJ2-7, with TRBD1 matching over 7 bases. CDR3 region: CASKRQGMGYEQYF. In DNA form, the CDR3 reads TGTGCCAGCAAAAGACAGGGAATGGGGTACGAGCAGTACTTC.